The rows below give T cell receptor beta chains drawn from one sample of a study of HIV-infected patients and healthy controls. TCRdb fed the 5' RACE reads into MiXCR, producing one record per CDR3 protein. The sample has about 10,000 distinct CDR3 sequences; about 6.5% are singletons. Sequencing was performed on blood, taken during antiretroviral therapy. The source is an adult with HIV infection. The donor label of this sample is uncertain. CDR3s leave out the opening cysteine and the closing phenylalanine or tryptophan. The order of the fields is CDR3 protein, V gene, J gene.

ASRSRAVTGTEAF	TRBV19	TRBJ1-1
ASRRQGPNEKLF	TRBV5-1	TRBJ1-4
ASSWRRQGSIGYT	TRBV13	TRBJ1-2
SARDFGGTYEQY	TRBV20-1	TRBJ2-7
ACTVVTEAF	TRBV30	TRBJ1-1
ASSSRPTGDTQY	TRBV7-9	TRBJ2-3
ASSLGGGGPRPGELF	TRBV6-6	TRBJ2-2
ASSPQGTHNTGELF	TRBV2	TRBJ2-2
ASRSQETQY	TRBV12-3/TRBV12-4	TRBJ2-5
ASSQDMDLSTDTQY	TRBV4-1	TRBJ2-3
SVVQTPHTDTQY	TRBV29-1	TRBJ2-3
ASSKRDGILYGYT	TRBV7-2	TRBJ1-2
ASPSPLGNTGELF	TRBV18	TRBJ2-2
ASSPDASTDTQY	TRBV5-5	TRBJ2-3
ASSLAAVKVEKLF	TRBV5-5	TRBJ1-4
ASSYSRGGMNTEAF	TRBV6-5	TRBJ1-1
ATRQADGTSSYEQY	TRBV15	TRBJ2-7
SASGTSGSNEQF	TRBV20-1	TRBJ2-1
SAGSGTDTQY	TRBV20-1	TRBJ2-3
ASSRDGQVGEQY	TRBV4-2	TRBJ2-7
ASSSSGRAYNEQF	TRBV6-5	TRBJ2-1
ASSLAGQGNTEAF	TRBV5-1	TRBJ1-1
SAQRYRGNNEQF	TRBV20-1	TRBJ2-1
ASSRLAGLDTQY	TRBV7-2	TRBJ2-3
ASRNTGEAF	TRBV6-5	TRBJ1-1
ASSLSRASGSSSYEQY	TRBV27	TRBJ2-7
ASSFQETQY	TRBV11-1	TRBJ2-5
ASALGGQPQH	TRBV12-5	TRBJ1-5
ASSLTGGGEETQY	TRBV7-3	TRBJ2-5
ASRTGTYYSYEQY	TRBV6-6	TRBJ2-7
ASSRGESTEAF	TRBV6-1	TRBJ1-1
SVLAGVYEQY	TRBV29-1	TRBJ2-7
ASSLVGTGGIQQETQY	TRBV7-6	TRBJ2-5
ASSYSSSSQGGETQY	TRBV6-5	TRBJ2-5
ASSLSIGTPIHGTDTQY	TRBV27	TRBJ2-3
SAIDSFANTGELF	TRBV20-1	TRBJ2-2
ASSRRGRGSGEGYT	TRBV3-1	TRBJ1-2
SVGTSVNEQF	TRBV29-1	TRBJ2-1
AITSGWGQPQH	TRBV10-3	TRBJ1-5
ASSKGEYQPQH	TRBV7-2	TRBJ1-5
ASSPKGTGNYGYT	TRBV6-5	TRBJ1-2
ASSLSPEAETQY	TRBV27	TRBJ2-5
ASRMAGSQNTEAF	TRBV19	TRBJ1-1
ASSQDRWSSGGITGELF	TRBV4-2	TRBJ2-2
ASARDSVTQY	TRBV6-6	TRBJ2-5
ARGMEEKLF	TRBV6-4	TRBJ1-4
ASSRSSDTDTQY	TRBV7-3	TRBJ2-3
ASSGPGNGANVLT	TRBV6-5	TRBJ2-6
ASSFPGTGVRDTEAF	TRBV28	TRBJ1-1
ASSFPLGNQETQY	TRBV12-3/TRBV12-4	TRBJ2-5